A single sample is the source of the 8 T cell receptor beta chains below, sequenced in a study of blood T cell repertoires in COVID-19 (dated by TCRdb to about 2020). The library was generated by the immunoSEQ multiplex PCR assay. TCRdb provides this immuneACCESS table in a form limited to in-frame rearrangements. Some clones are lacking; in checked studies, under half of them reflect an unresolved V gene, and why the rest are absent is not known. This sample gives about 81,000 clones in total; about 89% of them show up just once. The top ten hold less than 1.5% of the sample. The sample taken for sequencing was PBMCs or T cells enriched from blood (not recorded which). All receptors come from a woman between 50 and 59 years old with acute COVID-19.

V gene TRBV28 combines with J gene TRBJ1-5; D remains unclear. The CDR3 has 12 amino acids. The germline V gene encodes CDR1 MDHEN and CDR2 SYDVKM. The V end lost 3 bases, the J end lost 6 bases, and 6 bases lay between the germline ends. DNA of the CDR3: TGTGCCAGCAGTTTGTCGGGTCAGCCCCAGCATTTT. Translated: CASSLSGQPQHF.

CDR3 in DNA: TGTGCCAGCTCATCGGGAGCGTATGGCTACACCTTC. Translated, it gives CASSSGAYGYTF. This rearrangement joins TRBV18 to TRBJ1-2; D gene unclear. The CDR3 totals 12 residues. Between the trimmed V and J ends, which lost 5 bases and 5 bases, there was a span of 9 bases. CDR1 and CDR2 (germline): KGHSH, LQKENI.

This clone was counted a few times. The gene calls are TRBV6-5 and TRBJ1-4, with 7 bases aligning to TRBD1. CDR3 length equals 14 residues. Germline CDR1 and CDR2: MNHEY and SVGAGI. V was pared by 6 bases and J by 6 bases, with 7 bases of the junction left unmatched. CDR3 in amino acids: CASSSTGRDEKLFF. The CDR3 DNA follows: TGTGCCAGCAGCTCGACAGGGCGCGATGAAAAACTGTTTTTT.

The rearrangement uses TRBV24-1 and TRBJ2-2, with D possibly being TRBD1 (5 bases). The CDR3 extends over 11 amino acids. The germline V and J ends were trimmed by 10 bases and 8 bases, with 10 bases remaining between them. In germline, CDR1 is KGHDR, CDR2 SFDVKD. CDR3 sequence reads: CATGAGGELFF. As DNA, the CDR3 is TGTGCCACAGGGGCCGGAGGGGAGCTGTTTTTT.

V usage is TRBV2 and J usage is TRBJ1-3, with TRBD1 as a possible D gene (5 bases). This CDR3 contains 15 residues. Germline assignment: CDR1 SNHLY and CDR2 FYNNEI. V gave up 6 bases and J gave up 3 bases, with 15 bases separating them. The CDR3 region has the DNA TGTGCCAGCAGCCCCGACAGCCTTTATGGAAACACCATATATTTT. Residues: CASSPDSLYGNTIYF. The full variable domain, with the rest looked up from reference TRBV2 and TRBJ1-3, is EPEVTQTPSHQVTQMGQEVILRCVPISNHLYFYWYRQILGQKVEFLVSFYNNEISEKSEIFDDQFSVERPDGSNFTLKIRSTKLEDSAMYFCASSPDSLYGNTIYFGEGSWLTVV.

This chain joins TRBV18 and TRBJ2-3; D uncertain. The CDR3 covers 13 residues. V was trimmed by 3 bases and J by 3 bases, leaving 7 bases between them. The V gene's germline CDR1 is KGHSH and CDR2 LQKENI. CDR3 loop: CASSPAQTDTQYF. The CDR3 nucleotides read TGTGCCAGCTCACCGGCACAGACAGATACGCAGTATTTT.

This clone was counted between two and nine times. The chain is built from TRBV2 and TRBJ1-1; D uncertain. Trimming removed 4 bases from V and 1 base from J, with 13 bases in between. CDR1 is SNHLY and CDR2 is FYNNEI in the germline V gene. The length of the CDR3 is 15 residues. The CDR3 DNA follows: TGTGCCAGCAGTGGGGTGGAGACCCAGAACACTGAAGCTTTCTTT. Its protein product is CASSGVETQNTEAFF.

This clone came up a few times. V usage is TRBV7-2 and J usage is TRBJ1-4; maybe TRBD1 (6 bases). V was clipped by 5 bases and J by 2 bases, with 12 bases between them. CDR1 SGHTA and CDR2 FQGNSA come from the germline V gene. The CDR3 is 15 residues long. The CDR3 loop reads CASSVVGATNEKLFF. CDR3 sequence (DNA): TGTGCCAGCAGCGTCGTGGGGGCGACTAATGAAAAACTGTTTTTT.